Listed here is a single T cell receptor beta chain. Sequencing was performed with immunoSEQ multiplex PCR; in TCRdb, only in-frame clones are kept and a portion is missing. The sample has approximately 290,000 clones, 75% to 90% seen once. This specimen comes from a study of blood T cell repertoires in COVID-19. This study enrolled people aged 18 to 89 from roughly 22 US geographic areas. Clinical history reported by participants formed the basis on which cohorts were assigned. Germline values: CDR1 SGHNT, CDR2 YENEEA. The CDR3 length is 16 residues. V lost 0 bases and J 0 bases, leaving 9 bases between the germline ends.

This receptor was identified in a woman in her 30s who had recovered from COVID-19. The chain uses TRBV11-3 and TRBJ2-1; D not certain. Sequenced material: PBMCs or T cells enriched from blood (not recorded which). CDR3 sequence (DNA): TGTGCCAGCAGCTTAGATGCGAGTAGCTCCTACAATGAGCAGTTCTTC. It specifies CASSLDASSSYNEQFF.